This T cell receptor (beta chain) was documented in a study of blood T cell repertoires in COVID-19. This clone occurred once. V was clipped by 4 bases and J by 3 bases, with 15 bases between them. This CDR3 has 16 residues. The germline gives CDR1 MGHRA, CDR2 YSYEKL. The repertoire was sequenced with immunoSEQ multiplex PCR; TCRdb's copy has only in-frame clones and lacks some. The sample holds some 190,000 clones, over 75% seen once. The sequenced material came from peripheral blood. This receptor was taken from a man in his 60s with acute or convalescent COVID-19. The rearrangement links TRBV4-1 to TRBJ1-4, with D possibly TRBD1 on 5 matching bases. CDR3 coding DNA: TGCGCCAGCAGCCTAAGGGAGGGGCGGTCTAATGAAAAACTGTTTTTT. It translates to CASSLREGRSNEKLFF.